Detailed here is one T cell receptor beta chain. Its matching antigen is unknown. The data were obtained in a study of graft-versus-host responses after intestinal transplantation. Looking at the study overall: Every recipient underwent anti-thymocyte globulin induction, then tacrolimus and steroids for roughly 3 years. The study's findings and limits: Recipient marrow held GvH clones, some first seen in ileum or blood. In patients with graft-donor T cell macrochimerism, allograft graft-versus-host to host-versus-graft clonal ratios were high.

Assay: immunoSEQ multiplex PCR; the TCRdb copy retains only in-frame clones and omits some. Of roughly 19,000 clones detected, around 72% appear once; the ten largest clones hold around 8.5%. Graft samples were processed, releasing intraepithelial and lamina propria lymphocytes. Specimen: ileum tissue, collected approximately 3 weeks after intestinal transplant. This sequence originates from a human patient who received an intestinal transplant, so some T cells may come from the graft donor.

DNA for the CDR3: TGTGCCAGCTCACCGTTACGTCGTGGTCCCGGGTGTAGAAACACCATATATTTT. It yields the protein CASSPLRRGPGCRNTIYF. The chain has TRBV18 and TRBJ1-3, with no clear D. Germline lookup yields CDR1 KGHSH and CDR2 LQKENI. The CDR3 has 18 amino acids. V was clipped by 3 bases and J by 5 bases, with 23 bases between them.